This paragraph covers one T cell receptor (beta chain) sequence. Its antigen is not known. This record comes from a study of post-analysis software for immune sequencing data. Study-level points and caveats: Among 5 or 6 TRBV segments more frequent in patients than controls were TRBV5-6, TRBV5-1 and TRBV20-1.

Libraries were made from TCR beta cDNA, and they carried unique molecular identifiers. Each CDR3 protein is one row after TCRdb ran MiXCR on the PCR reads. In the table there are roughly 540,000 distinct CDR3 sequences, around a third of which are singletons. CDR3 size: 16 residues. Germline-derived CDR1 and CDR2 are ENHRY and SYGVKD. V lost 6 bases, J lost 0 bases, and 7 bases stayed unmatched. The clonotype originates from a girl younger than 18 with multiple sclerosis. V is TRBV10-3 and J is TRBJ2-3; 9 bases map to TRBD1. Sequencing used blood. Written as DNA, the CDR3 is TGTGCCATCAGACGGGACAGGGAGAGGAGCACAGATACGCAGTATTTT. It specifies CAIRRDRERSTDTQYF.